The following is a TCR beta chain sequence with its context. No antigen is known for it. The data belong to a study of cytotoxic CD8 clonotypes in ibrutinib-treated CLL. Using immunoSEQ multiplex PCR, the repertoire was profiled, and TCRdb retains in-frame clones only, with some absent. Here the sample spans 97,000 or so clones, about 78% being singletons. Trimming pared 4 bases from V and 7 bases from J, leaving 15 bases between. CDR1 is SGHDT and CDR2 is YYEEEE in the germline V gene. The CDR3 has 14 residues. Whole-study results and caveats: Public clonotypes occurred uncommonly; on treatment, they contracted or remained stable.

Sequenced here: PBMCs, sampled after 12 months of ibrutinib treatment. The source of this sequence is a human donor with chronic lymphocytic leukemia. The genes are TRBV5-6 and TRBJ2-1; the D gene is possibly TRBD1 (5 bases). The CDR3 bases are TGTGCCAGCAGCCCAAGACTGACAGAAAATGAGCAGTTCTTC. Translating it yields CASSPRLTENEQFF.